These 31 T cell receptor beta chains were all obtained from the same sample, sequenced in a study of blood T cell repertoires in COVID-19. The assay was immunoSEQ multiplex PCR, and TCRdb's table has in-frame clones only and misses some. The sample shows 250,000 to 350,000 clones, about nine tenths of them seen only once. Sequenced material: peripheral blood. Receptors were obtained from a woman between 45 and 65 years old who had recovered from COVID-19.

The V gene is TRBV7-2, the J gene TRBJ2-7; 10 bases map to TRBD1. The CDR3 consists of 14 residues. Trimming removed 4 bases from V and 3 bases from J; junction bases left unmatched: 3. Germline V gene data show CDR1 as SGHTA and CDR2 as FQGNSA. CDR3: CASSYGQGGYEQYF. The CDR3 nucleotides are TGTGCCAGCAGCTATGGACAGGGGGGCTACGAGCAGTACTTC.

This chain links TRBV3-1 (or the pseudogene TRBV3-2) with TRBJ2-7; 11 positions match TRBD2. The J segment lost 4 bases and the V segment lost 2 bases, leaving 1 base of the junction unmatched. This CDR3 is 14 amino acids long. Germline CDR1 reads LGHDT; CDR2 reads YNNKEL (reference sequence). The CDR3 nucleotides are TGTGCCAGCAGCCAAACTAGCGGGAGTTACGAGCAGTACTTC. Amino acids: CASSQTSGSYEQYF.

This chain links TRBV27 with TRBJ2-1; 9 bases align to TRBD1. Germline trimming cut 7 bases from V and 4 bases from J; bases unmatched to any gene: 14. From germline, CDR1 is MNHEY and CDR2 SMNVEV (reference sequence). The CDR3 has 17 amino acids. The CDR3 here is CASTTESGTGWYNEQFF. The CDR3 DNA follows: TGTGCCAGCACGACGGAAAGCGGGACAGGGTGGTACAATGAGCAGTTCTTC.

The chain joins TRBV6-5 to TRBJ2-2, with a tentative D call TRBD1 (5 bases). V shed 0 bases and J shed 2 bases, with 7 bases lying between them. The CDR3 has 15 amino acids. CDR1 is MNHEY, CDR2 SVGAGI, per germline. The DNA for the CDR3 is TGTGCCAGCAGTTACTCAGGACATAACACCGGGGAGCTGTTTTTT. As protein: CASSYSGHNTGELFF.

The J gene is TRBJ1-4, the V gene TRBV9, with a possible D match to TRBD1 (6 bases). The CDR3 has 15 amino acids. Per germline, CDR1 SGDLS and CDR2 YYNGEE. V lost 4 bases to trimming and J lost 3 bases, with 13 bases between them. CDR3: CASSPAGQPNEKLFF. In nucleotides, the CDR3 is TGTGCCAGCAGCCCCGCCGGACAGCCTAATGAAAAACTGTTTTTT.

The chain joins TRBV2 to TRBJ2-2; 11 bases fit TRBD1. J lost 4 bases, V lost 7 bases, and 5 bases had no gene match. This CDR3 contains 15 residues. In germline, CDR1 is SNHLY, CDR2 FYNNEI. As DNA, the CDR3 is TGTGCCAGCACCGGACAGGGGGCGCGCACCGGGGAGCTGTTTTTT. It yields the protein CASTGQGARTGELFF.

V gene TRBV5-1 combines with J gene TRBJ1-6; TRBD1 aligns across 9 bases. This CDR3 comprises 12 residues. V gave up 5 bases and J gave up 14 bases; unmatched junction bases: 5. Germline V gene lookup returns CDR1 SGHRS and CDR2 YFSETQ. The DNA of the CDR3 is TGCGCCAGCAGGTGGGACAGGGAATCCCTCCACTTT. This codes for CASRWDRESLHF.

The V and J genes are TRBV10-3 and TRBJ2-1; D possibly corresponds to TRBD2 (6 bases). Germline CDR1 reads ENHRY; CDR2 reads SYGVKD. V was clipped by 8 bases and J by 8 bases, with 19 bases between them. The CDR3 covers 14 residues. CDR3 residues: CAIAEGTRGYEQFF. As DNA, the CDR3 is TGTGCCATCGCGGAGGGGACTCGGGGCTATGAGCAGTTCTTC.

This rearrangement joins TRBV30 to TRBJ2-2; 9 bases agree with TRBD2. The CDR3 runs to 19 residues. The ends lost 2 bases at V and 6 bases at J; junction bases unmatched: 19. Germline V gives CDR1 GTSNPN, CDR2 SVGIG (reference sequence). CDR3 bases: TGTGCCTGGAGTCCACCCTTCTGGGGCGCGGGGGGGCCGGCCGGGGAGCTGTTTTTT. It specifies CAWSPPFWGAGGPAGELFF.

The chain couples TRBV5-5 to TRBJ1-3; D perhaps matches TRBD1 (5 bases). CDR3 length equals 16 residues. V was pared by 4 bases and J by 4 bases, with 18 bases between. The V gene's germline CDR1 is SGHKS and CDR2 YYEKEE (reference sequence). CDR3 sequence: CASSLNTDSLGNTIYF. The CDR3 nucleotides are TGTGCCAGCAGCCTAAATACCGACAGTCTCGGAAACACCATATATTTT.

V gene TRBV7-2 combines with J gene TRBJ2-1; 7 nucleotides line up with TRBD2. The CDR3 covers 15 residues. With 5 bases clipped from V and 1 base from J, the junction kept 5 bases outside the gene matches. Germline CDR1 reads SGHTA; CDR2 reads FQGNSA. CDR3 nucleotide sequence: TGTGCCAGCAGCAGGGACTACCAGTCCTACAATGAGCAGTTCTTC. Protein: CASSRDYQSYNEQFF.

The chain has TRBV19 and TRBJ2-5; 7 bases are a match to TRBD1. This CDR3 is built from 15 residues. Germline V lookup: CDR1 LNHDA, CDR2 SQIVND (reference sequence). After removal of 5 bases from V and 5 bases from J, the junction contained 11 bases not matched to a gene. The CDR3 loop is CASSLGQVRIETQYF. CDR3 nucleotide sequence: TGTGCCAGTAGTCTAGGACAGGTTCGGATCGAGACCCAGTACTTC. The whole variable domain, remainder taken from reference TRBV19 and TRBJ2-5, is DGGITQSPKYLFRKEGQNVTLSCEQNLNHDAMYWYRQDPGQGLRLIYYSQIVNDFQKGDIAEGYSVSREKKESFPLTVTSAQKNPTAFYLCASSLGQVRIETQYFGPGTRLLVL.

The chain uses TRBV4-3 and TRBJ2-1, with 7 bases that match TRBD1. V lost 4 bases and J lost 2; bases outside the gene matches: 8. The CDR3 runs to 16 residues. Germline V lookup: CDR1 LGHNA, CDR2 YSLEER. The DNA of the CDR3 is TGCGCCAGCAGCCCTAACCCCGGGACAGCCTACAATGAGCAGTTCTTC. Amino acids: CASSPNPGTAYNEQFF.

This chain uses TRBV20-1 with TRBJ2-3; the match to TRBD2 covers 16 bases. From germline, CDR1 is DFQATT and CDR2 SNEGSKA (reference sequence). Losses at the gene ends were 3 bases for V and 5 bases for J; bases not matched to a gene: 14. The length of the CDR3 is 19 residues. CDR3: CSASVSGTSGGAGKDTQYF. As DNA, the CDR3 is TGCAGTGCTAGTGTATCCGGGACTAGCGGGGGGGCCGGGAAAGATACGCAGTATTTT.

The rearrangement joins TRBV5-6 to TRBJ1-2; unclear D gene. The V end lost 1 base, the J end lost 6 bases, and 13 bases lay between the germline ends. The length of the CDR3 is 14 residues. Germline assignment: CDR1 SGHDT and CDR2 YYEEEE. For the CDR3, the DNA is TGTGCCAGCAGCTTGCAGACACGGTCCCATGGCTACACCTTC. Translating it yields CASSLQTRSHGYTF. Supplemented by reference TRBV5-6 and TRBJ1-2, the full variable domain reads DAGVTQSPTHLIKTRGQQVTLRCSPKSGHDTVSWYQQALGQGPQFIFQYYEEEERQRGNFPDRFSGHQFPNYSSELNVNALLLGDSALYLCASSLQTRSHGYTFGSGTRLTVV.

The chain links TRBV7-2 to TRBJ1-3; 11 nucleotides line up with TRBD1. Trimming at V came to 2 bases and at J to 2 bases, leaving 11 bases not matched to a gene. CDR3 length equals 19 residues. Germline CDR1 is SGHTA and CDR2 is FQGNSA. DNA for the CDR3: TGTGCCAGCAGCTTATCTGCGGGACAGGGGGACGTGACTGGAAACACCATATATTTT. Its protein product is CASSLSAGQGDVTGNTIYF.

The rearrangement joins TRBV9 to TRBJ1-4; D ambiguous. V was shortened by 4 bases and J by 6 bases, with 4 bases between the two germline ends. In germline, CDR1 is SGDLS, CDR2 YYNGEE. The CDR3 is 11 amino acids. The CDR3 DNA is TGTGCCAGCAGCTCCGATGAAAAACTGTTTTTT. Translated, it gives CASSSDEKLFF. The whole variable domain, remainder taken from reference TRBV9 and TRBJ1-4, is DSGVTQTPKHLITATGQRVTLRCSPRSGDLSVYWYQQSLDQGLQFLIQYYNGEERAKGNILERFSAQQFPDLHSELNLSSLELGDSALYFCASSSDEKLFFGSGTQLSVL.

This chain links TRBV11-2 with TRBJ2-7; tentative D call: TRBD1 (6 bases). Per germline, CDR1 SGHAT and CDR2 FQNNGV. CDR3 length equals 14 residues. Trimming left V 1 base short and J 3 bases short, with 10 bases between. As DNA, the CDR3 is TGTGCCAGCAGCTTAGGGGACACCTACTACGAGCAGTACTTC. Its protein is CASSLGDTYYEQYF.

The CDR3 nucleotides read TGTGCCAGCAGCGTAGGGGCAGGGGGAGCTTCACCCCTCCACTTT. This gives the protein CASSVGAGGASPLHF. V is TRBV9 and J is TRBJ1-6; 7 bases match TRBD1. With V trimmed by 0 bases and J by 9 bases, 6 bases remained unmatched. CDR1 is SGDLS and CDR2 is YYNGEE in the germline V gene. This CDR3 is built from 15 residues.

The chain recombines TRBV7-2 with TRBJ2-7, with TRBD2 identical over 8 bases. After removal of 6 bases from V and 0 bases from J, the junction contained 7 bases not matched to a gene. Germline assignment: CDR1 SGHTA and CDR2 FQGNSA. This CDR3 spans 15 amino acids. The DNA for the CDR3 is TGTGCCAGCAGGTCAGCGGGAGTCCTCTCCTACGAGCAGTACTTC. Translated, it gives CASRSAGVLSYEQYF.

This clone came up once. The rearrangement uses TRBV6-2 or TRBV6-3 and TRBJ2-5; the match to TRBD2 covers 10 bases. Germline CDR1 MNHEY, CDR2 SVGEGT. After removal of 5 bases from V and 4 bases from J, the junction contained 4 bases not matched to a gene. The CDR3 loop spans 14 amino acids. In DNA, the CDR3 is TGTGCCAGCAGTATTCTAGCGGGAGTAGAGACCCAGTACTTC. Its translation is CASSILAGVETQYF.

This clone was counted once. V and J are TRBV4-2 and TRBJ2-5; TRBD2 agrees at 14 bases. This CDR3 comprises 17 residues. The J segment lost 3 bases and the V segment lost 1 base, leaving 4 bases of the junction unmatched. Per the germline V gene, CDR1 is LGHNA and CDR2 is YNFKEQ. CDR3 region: CASSQVRLAGGEETQYF. CDR3 in DNA: TGTGCCAGCAGCCAAGTCAGACTAGCGGGAGGGGAAGAGACCCAGTACTTC.

J is TRBJ1-1 and V is TRBV9, with 7 bases fitting TRBD1. The CDR3 has 13 amino acids. The V gene's germline CDR1 is SGDLS and CDR2 YYNGEE. Germline trimming cut 7 bases from V and 6 bases from J; bases unmatched to any gene: 9. The CDR3 DNA follows: TGTGCCAGCTCCCCAGGGGGTATGCCTGAAGCTTTCTTT. Its protein is CASSPGGMPEAFF.

There are a few counts of this clone. The rearrangement joins TRBV7-3 to TRBJ1-1; D may be TRBD1 (6 bases). Trimming removed 4 bases from V and 1 base from J, with 7 bases in between. Germline V gene data show CDR1 as SGHTA and CDR2 as FQGTGA. This CDR3 is 13 amino acids long. The CDR3 bases are TGTGCCAGCAGCTCGACAGGGAACACTGAAGCTTTCTTT. Translation: CASSSTGNTEAFF. The full variable domain, with the rest looked up from reference TRBV7-3 and TRBJ1-1, is GAGVSQTPSNKVTEKGKYVELRCDPISGHTALYWYRQSLGQGPEFLIYFQGTGAADDSGLPNDRFFAVRPEGSVSTLKIQRTERGDSAVYLCASSSTGNTEAFFGQGTRLTVV.

The chain combines TRBV7-2 with TRBJ2-3, with TRBD1 as a possible D gene (6 bases). The CDR3 length is 15 residues. CDR1 and CDR2 (germline): SGHTA, FQGNSA. The V and J ends lost 1 base and 2 bases respectively, with 10 bases between them. CDR3 in amino acids: CASSLGGLSTDTQYF. The CDR3 nucleotides are TGTGCCAGCAGCTTAGGGGGGCTTTCCACAGATACGCAGTATTTT. The whole variable domain, remainder taken from reference TRBV7-2 and TRBJ2-3, is GAGVSQSPSNKVTEKGKDVELRCDPISGHTALYWYRQSLGQGLEFLIYFQGNSAPDKSGLPSDRFSAERTGGSVSTLTIQRTQQEDSAVYLCASSLGGLSTDTQYFGPGTRLTVL.

On this clone itself: One end of the junction varies from germline; a read error may be responsible. This sequence joins TRBV7-7 and TRBJ2-7; D unresolved. The germline gives CDR1 SSHAT, CDR2 FNYEAQ (reference sequence). CDR3 length: 15 amino acids. The CDR3 nucleotides read TGTGCTAGCAGCCGCGTAGAGGAACTCCAATACGAGCAGTACTTC. It specifies CASSRVEELQYEQYF. Variable domain in full (rest from reference TRBV7-7 and TRBJ2-7): GAGVSQSPRYKVTKRGQDVTLRCDPISSHATLYWYQQALGQGPEFLTYFNYEAQPDKSGLPSDRFSAERPEGSISTLTIQRTEQRDSAMYRCASSRVEELQYEQYFGPGTRLTVT.

This chain joins TRBV6-6 and TRBJ1-5; 11 bases agree with TRBD1. CDR1 is MNHNY and CDR2 is SVGAGI in the germline V gene (reference sequence). The J segment lost 6 bases and the V segment lost 4 bases, leaving 5 bases of the junction unmatched. The CDR3 extends over 15 amino acids. The CDR3 region has the DNA TGTGCCAGCAGTTCGGACAGGGGGCATATTCAGCCCCAGCATTTT. Protein product: CASSSDRGHIQPQHF.

The rearrangement uses TRBV28 and TRBJ1-2; TRBD1 matches 7 bases. The CDR3 contains 13 residues. Germline V gene sequence: CDR1 MDHEN, CDR2 SYDVKM. Trimming took 6 bases from V and 2 from J; bases not matched to a gene: 3. CDR3 DNA sequence: TGTGCCAGCAGAAGGACAGGAAACTATGGCTACACCTTC. It encodes CASRRTGNYGYTF.

This chain links TRBV25-1 with TRBJ1-6, with a possible D match to TRBD1 (5 bases). V shed 2 bases and J shed 9 bases, with 14 bases lying between them. Germline V gene lookup returns CDR1 MGHDK and CDR2 SYGVNS. This CDR3 comprises 15 residues. The CDR3 reads CASSERNRRGSPLHF. CDR3 nucleotides: TGTGCCAGCAGTGAACGCAACAGGAGGGGTTCACCCCTCCACTTT.

The chain has TRBV5-6 and TRBJ2-2, with 7 bases matching TRBD2. There are 15 residues in the CDR3. Unmatched junction bases numbered 4, after V lost 0 bases and J lost 5 bases. Germline V lookup: CDR1 SGHDT, CDR2 YYEEEE. The DNA of the CDR3 is TGTGCCAGCAGCTTGGGGGCGCGGGGGACCGGGGAGCTGTTTTTT. It yields the protein CASSLGARGTGELFF. Full variable domain (remainder filled in from reference TRBV5-6 and TRBJ2-2): DAGVTQSPTHLIKTRGQQVTLRCSPKSGHDTVSWYQQALGQGPQFIFQYYEEEERQRGNFPDRFSGHQFPNYSSELNVNALLLGDSALYLCASSLGARGTGELFFGEGSRLTVL.

The chain combines TRBV15 with TRBJ2-6; maybe TRBD1 (6 bases). The CDR3 spans 15 residues. Germline-derived CDR1 and CDR2 are LNHNV and YYDKDF (reference sequence). V was trimmed by 6 bases and J by 2 bases, leaving 11 bases between them. The CDR3 region is CATRSPGAGANVLTF. CDR3 sequence (DNA): TGTGCCACCAGAAGCCCAGGGGCTGGGGCCAACGTCCTGACTTTC.